These 32 T cell receptor beta chains share one sample of origin, sequenced in a study of cytotoxic CD8 clonotypes in ibrutinib-treated CLL. Clones were sequenced by immunoSEQ multiplex PCR, and TCRdb holds only the in-frame ones, with some missing. This sample has approximately 140,000 clones; around 90% occur once, and the top ten carry about a tenth. Sequences were derived from PBMCs, sampled after 12 months of ibrutinib treatment. These receptors were taken from a human donor with chronic lymphocytic leukemia.

This chain links TRBV6-6 with TRBJ2-5; TRBD2 agrees at 9 bases. Germline loops: CDR1 MNHNY, CDR2 SVGAGI (reference sequence). The CDR3 has 16 amino acids. V was clipped by 6 bases and J by 3 bases; unmatched bases: 11. CDR3 protein: CASSAKTSGGKETQYF. CDR3 bases: TGTGCCAGCAGCGCAAAGACTAGCGGAGGAAAAGAGACCCAGTACTTC.

The chain recombines TRBV18 with TRBJ2-5; possible D gene TRBD2, 5 bases. The CDR3 runs 17 residues. The germline V gene encodes CDR1 KGHSH and CDR2 LQKENI. The V gene lost 2 bases and the J gene lost 5 bases, with 21 bases spanning the gap. The CDR3, as DNA: TGTGCCAGCTCACCAGTATCTAGAGGAAAAGGCGGGGAGACCCAGTACTTC. It translates to CASSPVSRGKGGETQYF.

V is TRBV28 and J is TRBJ2-3, with 7 bases that match TRBD2. V lost 7 bases, J lost 7 bases, and 14 bases stayed unmatched. This CDR3 has 15 amino acids. Germline-derived CDR1 and CDR2 are MDHEN and SYDVKM. The CDR3 region is CASTGSGGRDYTQYF. CDR3 DNA sequence: TGTGCCAGCACCGGCTCGGGGGGAAGGGATTATACGCAGTATTTT.

V gene TRBV30 combines with J gene TRBJ1-3, with 7 bases that match TRBD1. V lost 3 bases, J lost 3 bases, and 8 bases stayed unmatched. The germline V gene encodes CDR1 GTSNPN and CDR2 SVGIG (reference sequence). The CDR3 has 15 residues. CDR3 region: CAWRETGINGNTIYF. The DNA for the CDR3 is TGTGCCTGGAGGGAGACAGGGATTAATGGAAACACCATATATTTT.

The CDR3 reads CASSLVGGPGNEQFF. The CDR3 nucleotides read TGTGCCAGCAGCTTAGTGGGGGGGCCCGGCAATGAGCAGTTCTTC. The J gene is TRBJ2-1, the V gene TRBV7-9; a possible D gene is TRBD2 (7 bases). Trimming took 1 base from V and 6 from J, leaving 13 bases between them. Germline CDR1 SEHNR, CDR2 FQNEAQ (reference sequence). This CDR3 contains 15 residues.

This rearrangement joins TRBV5-1 to TRBJ2-1; TRBD2 is a possible D gene (6 bases). Trimming took off 0 bases at V and 4 bases at J, with 14 bases between the two ends. The germline CDR1 and CDR2 sequences are SGHRS and YFSETQ. The CDR3 totals 16 residues. The CDR3 loop is CASSLEPSETYNEQFF. CDR3 DNA sequence: TGCGCCAGCAGCTTGGAGCCTAGCGAGACATACAATGAGCAGTTCTTC.

The V and J genes are TRBV27 and TRBJ1-1; 8 positions agree with TRBD1. This CDR3 is built from 16 residues. Germline-derived CDR1 and CDR2 are MNHEY and SMNVEV (reference sequence). The ends lost 0 bases at V and 4 bases at J; junction bases unmatched: 7. The CDR3 nucleotides read TGTGCCAGCAGTTTATCGATAACAGGGGGAACCACTGAAGCTTTCTTT. It translates to CASSLSITGGTTEAFF.

The chain carries TRBV27 and TRBJ2-7; D gene ambiguous. V dropped 6 bases and J dropped 6 bases, with 24 bases sitting between them. Per the germline V gene, CDR1 is MNHEY and CDR2 is SMNVEV (reference sequence). This CDR3 contains 16 residues. The CDR3 protein is CASSPPPSLWVGEQYF. Here the CDR3 DNA reads TGTGCCAGCAGCCCACCCCCCAGTCTTTGGGTTGGCGAGCAGTACTTC.

This chain links TRBV28 with TRBJ1-1; tentative D call: TRBD1 (5 bases). The CDR3 spans 13 residues. Deletions cut 3 bases from V and 4 bases from J, with 9 bases between. Germline values: CDR1 MDHEN, CDR2 SYDVKM. The CDR3 is CASSFRGTTEAFF. The CDR3 region has the DNA TGTGCCAGCAGTTTTCGGGGGACCACTGAAGCTTTCTTT.

The table lists this clone with a count of one. The chain uses TRBV27 and TRBJ2-7; maybe TRBD1 (6 bases). The CDR3 spans 13 residues. V was cut by 0 bases and J by 7 bases, with 10 bases left in between. Germline V gene sequence: CDR1 MNHEY, CDR2 SMNVEV (reference sequence). In nucleotides, the CDR3 is TGTGCCAGCAGTTTATCCCAGAGGGGGGAGCAGTACTTC. It codes for CASSLSQRGEQYF.

A word on this clone: Compared with germline, one end of the junction differs, possibly owing to a read error. V and J are TRBV6-5 and TRBJ2-1, with D uncertain. CDR3 length equals 13 residues. Germline V lookup: CDR1 MNHEY, CDR2 SVGAGI. Written as DNA, the CDR3 is TGTGCCAGCAGTTATAACTCCGACAATGAGCAGTTCTTC. It translates to CASSYNSDNEQFF.

The gene calls are TRBV4-2 and TRBJ2-3; 10 bases are a match to TRBD2. This CDR3 is 17 amino acids long. CDR1 and CDR2 (germline): LGHNA, YNFKEQ. With V trimmed by 0 bases and J by 5 bases, 8 bases remained unmatched. The CDR3, as DNA: TGTGCCAGCAGCCAAGAGGCGCTAGCGGGAGTACTAGATACGCAGTATTTT. Its translation is CASSQEALAGVLDTQYF.

The gene calls are TRBV28 and TRBJ2-1; weak D call: TRBD1 (6 bases). The CDR3 loop spans 16 amino acids. Trimming cost V 4 bases and J 8 bases, with 21 bases left between them. CDR1 MDHEN and CDR2 SYDVKM come from the germline V gene. This chain's CDR3 is CASSSQGSLNLDEQFF. The CDR3 DNA reads TGTGCCAGCAGTTCACAGGGCAGTCTCAATCTCGATGAGCAGTTCTTC.

This clone is a singleton in its sample. The chain links TRBV5-4 to TRBJ2-1; 7 bases agree with TRBD1. Germline CDR1 is SGHNT and CDR2 is YYREEE (reference sequence). Trimming removed 6 bases from V and 7 bases from J; junction bases left unmatched: 10. CDR3 length: 14 amino acids. The CDR3 here is CASTRDSVGNEQFF. The CDR3 bases are TGTGCCAGCACTAGGGACAGTGTAGGGAATGAGCAGTTCTTC.

The genes are TRBV6-6 and TRBJ2-7; the D gene could be TRBD1 or TRBD2 (5 bases each). Trimming shortened V by 3 bases and J by 2 bases, and 14 bases separated the two germline ends. The V gene's germline CDR1 is MNHNY and CDR2 SVGAGI (reference sequence). This CDR3 comprises 15 residues. CDR3 region: CASSYVGTSPYEQYF. DNA for the CDR3: TGTGCCAGCAGTTATGTTGGGACCTCTCCCTACGAGCAGTACTTC.

The chain carries TRBV5-1 and TRBJ2-3; D is uncertain. The V gene's germline CDR1 is SGHRS and CDR2 YFSETQ. Trimming cost V 0 bases and J 5 bases, with 7 bases left between them. This CDR3 is built from 13 residues. The CDR3 DNA sequence: TGCGCCAGCAGCTTGGCCACAGAAGATACGCAGTATTTT. It specifies CASSLATEDTQYF.

This clone was detected only once. The rearrangement links TRBV7-2 to TRBJ1-2; D unresolved. The CDR3 runs 14 residues. V dropped 7 bases and J dropped 4 bases, with 16 bases sitting between them. CDR1 and CDR2 from the germline V gene are SGHTA and FQGNSA. The CDR3 reads CASIPTAFSYGYTF. CDR3 nucleotide sequence: TGTGCCAGCATCCCGACCGCGTTCAGCTATGGCTACACCTTC.

The chain is built from TRBV2 and TRBJ2-3; 10 nucleotides align to TRBD2. Trimming at V came to 7 bases and at J to 0 bases, leaving 4 bases not matched to a gene. The CDR3 has 15 amino acids. Per germline, CDR1 SNHLY and CDR2 FYNNEI. This chain's CDR3 is CASKRTSGSTDTQYF. DNA of the CDR3: TGTGCCAGCAAGAGGACTAGCGGAAGCACAGATACGCAGTATTTT.

The chain is built from TRBV11-2 and TRBJ1-1, with no clear D. The germline V gene has CDR1 SGHAT and CDR2 FQNNGV. V was pared by 1 base and J by 1 base, with 10 bases between. The CDR3 has 15 residues. The CDR3 DNA sequence: TGTGCCAGCAGCTTAGGAAGCTCGGGGAACACTGAAGCTTTCTTT. Translating it yields CASSLGSSGNTEAFF.

The chain employs TRBV25-1 and TRBJ2-5, with TRBD2 matching over 13 bases. The CDR3 consists of 16 residues. Losses at the gene ends were 6 bases for V and 5 bases for J; bases not matched to a gene: 9. Per germline, CDR1 MGHDK and CDR2 SYGVNS. CDR3 loop: CASRDGGTSGKETQYF. CDR3 nucleotides: TGTGCCAGCAGAGACGGTGGGACTAGCGGGAAGGAGACCCAGTACTTC.

The J gene is TRBJ2-2, the V gene TRBV5-6; D unclear. The V gene lost 3 bases and the J gene lost 4 bases, with 7 bases spanning the gap. In germline, CDR1 is SGHDT, CDR2 YYEEEE. The CDR3 length is 13 residues. CDR3 nucleotide sequence: TGTGCCAGCAGCTCCTTACTCACCGGGGAGCTGTTTTTT. This translates into CASSSLLTGELFF.

This clone was recorded only once. V and J are TRBV4-3 and TRBJ2-6; no clear D. Per the germline V gene, CDR1 is LGHNA and CDR2 is YSLEER. The CDR3 runs 15 residues. With 3 bases removed from V and 4 bases from J, the gap between germline ends came to 10 bases. CDR3: CASSQSPSGANVLTF. The CDR3 DNA reads TGCGCCAGCAGCCAGTCACCCTCCGGGGCCAACGTCCTGACTTTC.

This clone appeared once. The chain links TRBV13 to TRBJ1-6, with 9 bases aligning to TRBD1. The CDR3 is made up of 15 amino acids. Per the germline V gene, CDR1 is PRHDT and CDR2 is FYEKMQ (reference sequence). The ends lost 5 bases at V and 10 bases at J; junction bases unmatched: 9. The CDR3 DNA reads TGTGCCAGCAGCGAAAGGACAGGGGTGCAGTCACCCCTCCACTTT. Translated: CASSERTGVQSPLHF.

This rearrangement joins TRBV4-3 to TRBJ1-4; D is unresolved. With 2 bases removed from V and 5 bases from J, the gap between germline ends came to 18 bases. The CDR3 runs 17 residues. Germline V lookup: CDR1 LGHNA, CDR2 YSLEER. CDR3 in amino acids: CASSQRYQDGLNEKLFF. The CDR3 DNA reads TGCGCCAGCAGCCAACGATATCAGGACGGATTAAATGAAAAACTGTTTTTT.

The V and J genes are TRBV10-3 and TRBJ2-3; tentative D call: TRBD1 (6 bases). This CDR3 spans 15 amino acids. V gave up 5 bases and J gave up 6 bases, with 18 bases separating them. Germline V lookup: CDR1 ENHRY, CDR2 SYGVKD. The CDR3 here is CAISLGTLTWDTQYF. The CDR3 nucleotides are TGTGCCATCAGTCTTGGGACATTGACATGGGATACGCAGTATTTT.

V is TRBV4-2 and J is TRBJ2-7, with D possibly matching TRBD2 (6 bases). The V end was cut by 2 bases, the J end by 1 base, with 12 bases between. The CDR3 is made up of 15 amino acids. Germline loops: CDR1 LGHNA, CDR2 YNFKEQ. The CDR3 bases are TGTGCCAGCAGCCAAAGGGCTAGCGAATCCTACGAGCAGTACTTC. Translation gives CASSQRASESYEQYF.

This chain uses TRBV10-3 with TRBJ2-3; 14 bases match TRBD2. The CDR3 covers 14 residues. J was trimmed by 4 bases and V by 11 bases; bases with no gene match: 5. Germline V lookup: CDR1 ENHRY, CDR2 SYGVKD. The CDR3 region has the DNA TGTGCCCTGGGGACTAGCGGGAGTTCAGATACGCAGTATTTT. Translation gives CALGTSGSSDTQYF.

Only one count was recorded for this clone. The chain is built from TRBV5-1 and TRBJ1-1; D uncertain. This CDR3 is 14 amino acids long. V dropped 3 bases and J dropped 1 base, with 10 bases sitting between them. Germline V lookup: CDR1 SGHRS, CDR2 YFSETQ. This chain's CDR3 is CASSSTAGNTEAFF. Here the CDR3 DNA reads TGCGCCAGCAGCTCCACCGCGGGGAACACTGAAGCTTTCTTT.

Remarks on this clone: A read error may account for a junction end that differs from germline. The chain links TRBV7-7 to TRBJ2-1; possibly TRBD2 for D (6 bases). Germline CDR1 reads SSHAT; CDR2 reads FNYEAQ (reference sequence). CDR3 length: 16 amino acids. DNA of the CDR3: TGTGCTAGCAGCTTATTACAGGAGGGTAGAAACAATGAGCAGTTCTTC. This encodes CASSLLQEGRNNEQFF. The full variable domain, rest sourced from reference TRBV7-7 and TRBJ2-1, is GAGVSQSPRYKVTKRGQDVTLRCDPISSHATLYWYQQALGQGPEFLTYFNYEAQPDKSGLPSDRFSAERPEGSISTLTIQRTEQRDSAMYRCASSLLQEGRNNEQFFGPGTRLTVL.

This CDR3 reads CASSQVLVGGYEQYF. Written as DNA, the CDR3 is TGTGCCAGCAGCCAAGTTTTGGTCGGAGGGTACGAGCAGTACTTC. This rearrangement joins TRBV4-2 to TRBJ2-7; D is perhaps TRBD2 (6 bases). The CDR3 consists of 15 residues. Trimming cost V 1 base and J 4 bases, with 14 bases left between them. The germline gives CDR1 LGHNA, CDR2 YNFKEQ.

The chain uses TRBV6-5 and TRBJ1-2; D is unclear. The V gene lost 2 bases and the J gene lost 4 bases, with 11 bases spanning the gap. The germline V gene has CDR1 MNHEY and CDR2 SVGAGI. This CDR3 spans 14 amino acids. CDR3 DNA sequence: TGTGCCAGCAGTTACCAACAGTCTAGCTATGGCTACACCTTC. Amino acid sequence: CASSYQQSSYGYTF.

The J gene is TRBJ2-7, the V gene TRBV5-4; the D is unclear. CDR1 SGHNT and CDR2 YYREEE come from the germline V gene (reference sequence). The CDR3 has 13 residues. V lost 0 bases and J lost 3, with 7 bases in between. CDR3 DNA sequence: TGTGCCAGCAGCTTGGGACAACTCTACGAGCAGTACTTC. Translating it yields CASSLGQLYEQYF.